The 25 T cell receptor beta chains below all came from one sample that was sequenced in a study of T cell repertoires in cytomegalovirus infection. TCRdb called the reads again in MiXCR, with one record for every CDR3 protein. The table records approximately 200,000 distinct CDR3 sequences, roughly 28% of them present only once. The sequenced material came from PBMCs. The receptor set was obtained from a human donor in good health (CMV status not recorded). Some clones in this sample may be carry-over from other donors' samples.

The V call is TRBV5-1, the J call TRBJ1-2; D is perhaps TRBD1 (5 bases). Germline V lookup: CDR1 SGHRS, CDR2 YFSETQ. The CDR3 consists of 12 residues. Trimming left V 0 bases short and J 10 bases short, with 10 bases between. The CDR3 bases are TGCGCCAGCAGCTTGGAAGGGGTTGTCTACACCTTC. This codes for CASSLEGVVYTF.

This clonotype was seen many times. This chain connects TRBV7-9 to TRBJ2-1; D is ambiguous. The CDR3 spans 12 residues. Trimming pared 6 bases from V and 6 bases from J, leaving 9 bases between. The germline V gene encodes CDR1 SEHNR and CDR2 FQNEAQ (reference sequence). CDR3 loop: CASRFLGNEQFF. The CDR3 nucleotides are TGTGCCAGCAGGTTCCTCGGCAATGAGCAGTTCTTC.

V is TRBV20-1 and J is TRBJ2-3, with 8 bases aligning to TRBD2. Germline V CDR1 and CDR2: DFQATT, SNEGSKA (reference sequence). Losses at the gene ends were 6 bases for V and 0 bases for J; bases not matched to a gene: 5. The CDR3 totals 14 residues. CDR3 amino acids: CSAFSGVSTDTQYF. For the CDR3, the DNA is TGCAGTGCGTTTAGCGGGGTTAGCACAGATACGCAGTATTTT.

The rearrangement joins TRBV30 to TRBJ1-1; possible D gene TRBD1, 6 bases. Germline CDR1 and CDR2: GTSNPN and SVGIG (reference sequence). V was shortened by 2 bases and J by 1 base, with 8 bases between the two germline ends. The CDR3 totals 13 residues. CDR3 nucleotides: TGTGCCTGGAGTTGGACAGCGAACACTGAAGCTTTCTTT. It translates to CAWSWTANTEAFF.

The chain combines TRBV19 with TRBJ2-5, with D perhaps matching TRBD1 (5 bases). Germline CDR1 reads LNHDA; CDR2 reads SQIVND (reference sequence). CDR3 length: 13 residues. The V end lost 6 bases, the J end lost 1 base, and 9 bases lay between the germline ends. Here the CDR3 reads CASRRTFQETQYF. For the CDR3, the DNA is TGTGCCAGTAGGAGGACATTCCAAGAGACCCAGTACTTC.

DNA for the CDR3: TGTGCCAGCAGTTCCGATCCGGTGGGGATCTACGAGCAGTACTTC. As protein: CASSSDPVGIYEQYF. The chain uses TRBV6-5 and TRBJ2-7, with D unclear. Germline V gene sequence: CDR1 MNHEY, CDR2 SVGAGI. The length of the CDR3 is 15 residues. V gave up 4 bases and J gave up 3 bases, with 16 bases separating them.

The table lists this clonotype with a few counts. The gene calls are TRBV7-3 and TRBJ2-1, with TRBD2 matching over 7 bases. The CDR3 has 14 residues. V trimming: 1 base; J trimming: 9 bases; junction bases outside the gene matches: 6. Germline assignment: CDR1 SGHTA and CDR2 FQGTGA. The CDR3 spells CASSLNPSGAEQFF. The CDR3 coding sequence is TGTGCCAGCAGCTTAAATCCTAGCGGAGCTGAGCAGTTCTTC.

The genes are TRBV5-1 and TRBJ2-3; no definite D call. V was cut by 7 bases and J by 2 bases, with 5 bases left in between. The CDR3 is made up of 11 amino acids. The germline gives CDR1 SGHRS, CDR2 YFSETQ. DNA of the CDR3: TGCGCCAGCGCCATCACAGATACGCAGTATTTT. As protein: CASAITDTQYF.

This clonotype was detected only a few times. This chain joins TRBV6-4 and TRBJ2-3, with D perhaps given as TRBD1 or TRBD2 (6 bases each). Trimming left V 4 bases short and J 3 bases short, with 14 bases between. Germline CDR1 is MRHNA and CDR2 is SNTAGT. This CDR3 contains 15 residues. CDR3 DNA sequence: TGTGCCAGCAGTGTTGGGGGGCTTTCTACAGATACGCAGTATTTT. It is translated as CASSVGGLSTDTQYF.

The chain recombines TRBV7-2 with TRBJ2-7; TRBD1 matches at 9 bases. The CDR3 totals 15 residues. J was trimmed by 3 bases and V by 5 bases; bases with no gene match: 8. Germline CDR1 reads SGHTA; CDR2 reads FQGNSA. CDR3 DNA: TGTGCCAGCAGCGTCGGGACAGGGACTAACTACGAGCAGTACTTC. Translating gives CASSVGTGTNYEQYF.

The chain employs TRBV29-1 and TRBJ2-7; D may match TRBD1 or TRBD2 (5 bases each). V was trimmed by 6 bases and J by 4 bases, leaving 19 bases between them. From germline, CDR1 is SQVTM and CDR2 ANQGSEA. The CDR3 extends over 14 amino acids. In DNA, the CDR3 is TGCAGCGTCTCCTCCGGGGCCCAGGTTTACGAGCAGTACTTC. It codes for CSVSSGAQVYEQYF.

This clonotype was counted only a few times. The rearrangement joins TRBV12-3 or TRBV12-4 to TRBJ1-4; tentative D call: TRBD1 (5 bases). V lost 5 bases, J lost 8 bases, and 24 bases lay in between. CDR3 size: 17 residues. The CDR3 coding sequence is TGTGCCAGCAGTCCAGCAAGTTCCGGGACGGGAGCGGAAAAACTGTTTTTT. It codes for CASSPASSGTGAEKLFF.

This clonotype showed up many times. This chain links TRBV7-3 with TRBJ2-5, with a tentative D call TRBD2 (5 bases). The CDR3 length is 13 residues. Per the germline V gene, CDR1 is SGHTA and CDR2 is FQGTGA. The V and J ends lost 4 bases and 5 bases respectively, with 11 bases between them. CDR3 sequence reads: CASSSDGLETQYF. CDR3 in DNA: TGTGCCAGCAGCTCCGACGGACTGGAGACCCAGTACTTC.

CDR3 bases: TGCAGTGCCGGACAGGGGTTTGGAAACACCATATATTTT. Translating gives CSAGQGFGNTIYF. V and J are TRBV20-1 and TRBJ1-3, with TRBD1 matching 9 bases. The CDR3 sequence is 13 residues long. V gave up 6 bases and J gave up 3 bases; unmatched junction bases: 3. Germline loops: CDR1 DFQATT, CDR2 SNEGSKA (reference sequence).

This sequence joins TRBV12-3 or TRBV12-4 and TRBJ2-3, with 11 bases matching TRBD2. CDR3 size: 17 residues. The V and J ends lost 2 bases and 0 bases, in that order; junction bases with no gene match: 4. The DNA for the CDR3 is TGTGCCAGCAGTTTAAGACTAGCGGGGACGAGCACAGATACGCAGTATTTT. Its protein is CASSLRLAGTSTDTQYF.

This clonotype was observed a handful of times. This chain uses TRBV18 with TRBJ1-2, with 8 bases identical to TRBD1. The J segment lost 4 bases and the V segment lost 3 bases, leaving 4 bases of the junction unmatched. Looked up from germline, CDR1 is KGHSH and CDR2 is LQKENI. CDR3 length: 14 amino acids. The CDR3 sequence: CASSPAGQAYGYTF. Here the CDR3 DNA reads TGTGCCAGCTCACCCGCGGGACAGGCCTATGGCTACACCTTC.

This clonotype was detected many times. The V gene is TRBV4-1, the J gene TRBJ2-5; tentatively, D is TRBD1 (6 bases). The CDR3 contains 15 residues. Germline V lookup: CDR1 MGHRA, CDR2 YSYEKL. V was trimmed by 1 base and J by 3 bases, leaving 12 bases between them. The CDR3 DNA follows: TGCGCCAGCAGCCAAGTTATAAACAGGGAAGAGACCCAGTACTTC. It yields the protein CASSQVINREETQYF.

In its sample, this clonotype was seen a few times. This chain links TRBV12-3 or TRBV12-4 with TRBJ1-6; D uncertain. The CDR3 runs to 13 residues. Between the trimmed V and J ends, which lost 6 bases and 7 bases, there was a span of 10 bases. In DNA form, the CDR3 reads TGTGCCAGCAGACTTGTCCTAAATTCACCCCTCCACTTT. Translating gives CASRLVLNSPLHF.

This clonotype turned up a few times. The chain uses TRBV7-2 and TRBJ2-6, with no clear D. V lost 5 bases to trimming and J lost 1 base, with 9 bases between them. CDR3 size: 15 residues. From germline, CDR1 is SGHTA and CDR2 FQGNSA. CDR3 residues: CASSHPTSGANVLTF. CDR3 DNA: TGTGCCAGCAGCCACCCGACATCTGGGGCCAACGTCCTGACTTTC.

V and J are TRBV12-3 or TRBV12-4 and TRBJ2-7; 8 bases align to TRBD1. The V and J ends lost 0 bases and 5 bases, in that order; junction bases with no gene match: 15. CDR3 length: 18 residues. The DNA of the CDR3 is TGTGCCAGCAGTTTAGCGCTCGGACAGGGTCGGGGAGTGGACGAGCAGTACTTC. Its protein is CASSLALGQGRGVDEQYF.

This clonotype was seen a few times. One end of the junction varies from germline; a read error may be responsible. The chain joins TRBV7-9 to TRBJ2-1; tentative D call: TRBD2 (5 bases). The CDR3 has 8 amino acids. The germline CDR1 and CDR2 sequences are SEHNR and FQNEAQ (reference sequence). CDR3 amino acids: CASSPGSF. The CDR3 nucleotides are TGTGCCAGCAGCCCTGGGAGCTTC.

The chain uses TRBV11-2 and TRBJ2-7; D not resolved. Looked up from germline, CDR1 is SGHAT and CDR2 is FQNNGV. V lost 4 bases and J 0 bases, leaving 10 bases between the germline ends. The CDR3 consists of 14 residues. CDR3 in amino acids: CASSSLLSSYEQYF. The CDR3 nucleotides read TGTGCCAGCAGCTCCCTACTGAGCTCCTACGAGCAGTACTTC.

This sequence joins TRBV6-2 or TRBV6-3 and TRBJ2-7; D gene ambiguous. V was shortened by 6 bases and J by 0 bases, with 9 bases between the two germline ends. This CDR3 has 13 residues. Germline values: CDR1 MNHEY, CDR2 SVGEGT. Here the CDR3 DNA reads TGTGCCAGCAGGGAGACTTCCTCCTACGAGCAGTACTTC. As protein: CASRETSSYEQYF.

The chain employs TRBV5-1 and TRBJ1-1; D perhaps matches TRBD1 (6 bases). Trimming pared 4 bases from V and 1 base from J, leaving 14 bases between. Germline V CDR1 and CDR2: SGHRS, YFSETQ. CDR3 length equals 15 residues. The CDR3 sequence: CASSGIGTSNTEAFF. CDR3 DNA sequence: TGCGCCAGCAGCGGAATCGGGACATCGAACACTGAAGCTTTCTTT. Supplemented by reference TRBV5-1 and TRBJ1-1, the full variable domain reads KAGVTQTPRYLIKTRGQQVTLSCSPISGHRSVSWYQQTPGQGLQFLFEYFSETQRNKGNFPGRFSGRQFSNSRSEMNVSTLELGDSALYLCASSGIGTSNTEAFFGQGTRLTVV.

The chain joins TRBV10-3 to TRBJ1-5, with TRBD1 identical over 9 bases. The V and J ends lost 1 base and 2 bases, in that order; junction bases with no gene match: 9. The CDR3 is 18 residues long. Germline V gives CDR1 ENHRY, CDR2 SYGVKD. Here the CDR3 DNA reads TGTGCCATCAGTGAGTTCGGGACAGGGATGATAGGCAATCAGCCCCAGCATTTT. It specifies CAISEFGTGMIGNQPQHF.